Shown below are 24 T cell receptor beta chains from a single sample sequenced in a study of CD8 T cells in Susac syndrome. An amount of RNA that ranged from about 0.45 to 1 ug was reverse transcribed with random hexamers. MiXCR, applied by TCRdb to the immunoSEQ multiplex PCR reads, yields one record per CDR3 protein. The repertoire holds 250,000 to 300,000 distinct CDR3 sequences, with approximately 85% as singletons. Material: CD8+ T cells from PBMCs. The receptor set was obtained from a human donor with multiple sclerosis.

This chain connects TRBV9 to TRBJ2-7; D possibly corresponds to TRBD1 (5 bases). V was shortened by 0 bases and J by 6 bases, with 16 bases between the two germline ends. The germline V gene encodes CDR1 SGDLS and CDR2 YYNGEE. CDR3 length: 15 amino acids. The CDR3 loop is CASSVEQGISTEQYF. The CDR3 DNA is TGTGCCAGCAGCGTAGAGCAGGGAATCTCTACCGAGCAGTACTTC.

The J gene is TRBJ1-5, the V gene TRBV2; D is unresolved. The CDR3 has 15 amino acids. Trimming shortened V by 3 bases and J by 3 bases, and 12 bases separated the two germline ends. Germline CDR1 SNHLY, CDR2 FYNNEI. Here the CDR3 reads CASSEETTLNQPQHF. In nucleotides, the CDR3 is TGTGCCAGCAGTGAGGAAACCACCCTCAATCAGCCCCAGCATTTT. Variable domain in full (rest from reference TRBV2 and TRBJ1-5): EPEVTQTPSHQVTQMGQEVILRCVPISNHLYFYWYRQILGQKVEFLVSFYNNEISEKSEIFDDQFSVERPDGSNFTLKIRSTKLEDSAMYFCASSEETTLNQPQHFGDGTRLSIL.

V and J are TRBV11-2 and TRBJ2-5; D is unclear. The CDR3 is made up of 14 amino acids. The germline V gene encodes CDR1 SGHAT and CDR2 FQNNGV. Trimming removed 5 bases at V and 5 bases at J, with 15 bases between. The CDR3 protein is CASSLPGGWETQYF. CDR3 in DNA: TGTGCCAGCAGCCTACCTGGTGGGTGGGAGACCCAGTACTTC.

The chain combines TRBV2 with TRBJ2-7, with 11 bases identical to TRBD2. V shed 7 bases, J shed 2 bases, and the junction held 7 bases outside the gene matches. The germline CDR1 and CDR2 sequences are SNHLY and FYNNEI. CDR3 length: 15 amino acids. CDR3 sequence reads: CASTRLAGTPYEQYF. The CDR3, as DNA: TGTGCCAGCACTAGACTAGCGGGGACCCCCTACGAGCAGTACTTC.

The rearrangement links TRBV4-3 to TRBJ1-1; D unclear. Germline V gene lookup returns CDR1 LGHNA and CDR2 YSLEER. V was clipped by 1 base and J by 0 bases, with 9 bases between them. The length of the CDR3 is 15 residues. The chain's CDR3 is CASSQAGSMNTEAFF. The CDR3 DNA is TGCGCCAGCAGCCAAGCGGGGTCCATGAACACTGAAGCTTTCTTT.

The V call is TRBV19, the J call TRBJ2-7; D is ambiguous. CDR3 size: 14 residues. Trimming took off 5 bases at V and 0 bases at J, with 11 bases between the two ends. CDR1 and CDR2 (germline): LNHDA, SQIVND (reference sequence). The CDR3 sequence: CASSLRWGSYEQYF. CDR3 DNA sequence: TGTGCCAGTAGTCTCAGGTGGGGCTCCTACGAGCAGTACTTC.

The rearrangement links TRBV4-3 to TRBJ2-1; 10 positions agree with TRBD2. V lost 0 bases, J lost 7 bases, and 9 bases stayed unmatched. The germline CDR1 and CDR2 sequences are LGHNA and YSLEER. The CDR3 totals 17 residues. As DNA, the CDR3 is TGCGCCAGCAGCCAAGAAAGAGCGGGAGGGCCGAAGAATGAGCAGTTCTTC. Amino acids: CASSQERAGGPKNEQFF.

The rearrangement links TRBV28 to TRBJ2-1; 8 nucleotides line up with TRBD2. Per germline, CDR1 MDHEN and CDR2 SYDVKM. V was clipped by 7 bases and J by 9 bases; unmatched bases: 20. The CDR3 consists of 17 residues. The CDR3 spells CASTLWGSGNWLSEQFF. The CDR3 DNA sequence: TGTGCCAGCACCCTTTGGGGTAGCGGGAACTGGCTGAGTGAGCAGTTCTTC. Variable domain in full (rest from reference TRBV28 and TRBJ2-1): DVKVTQSSRYLVKRTGEKVFLECVQDMDHENMFWYRQDPGLGLRLIYFSYDVKMKEKGDIPEGYSVSREKKERFSLILESASTNQTSMYLCASTLWGSGNWLSEQFFGPGTRLTVL.

The chain links TRBV28 to TRBJ2-2; the D gene is possibly TRBD2 (6 bases). The CDR3 has 16 residues. V lost 1 base to trimming and J lost 9 bases, with 18 bases between them. CDR1 is MDHEN, CDR2 SYDVKM, per germline. The DNA for the CDR3 is TGTGCCAGCAGTTTATCTGGGACTGTCGGGAGTAGGGAGCTGTTTTTT. Translating gives CASSLSGTVGSRELFF.

The rearrangement joins TRBV19 to TRBJ2-3; a weak D match, TRBD2 (5 bases). Germline V gives CDR1 LNHDA, CDR2 SQIVND (reference sequence). The CDR3 is made up of 17 amino acids. The ends were cut back, 1 base at V and 0 bases at J, with 14 bases in the middle. CDR3 protein: CASSIAQAWTSTDTQYF. In DNA form, the CDR3 reads TGTGCCAGTAGTATAGCCCAGGCGTGGACTAGCACAGATACGCAGTATTTT. Drawing the rest from reference TRBV19 and TRBJ2-3, the complete variable domain is DGGITQSPKYLFRKEGQNVTLSCEQNLNHDAMYWYRQDPGQGLRLIYYSQIVNDFQKGDIAEGYSVSREKKESFPLTVTSAQKNPTAFYLCASSIAQAWTSTDTQYFGPGTRLTVL.

The chain links TRBV4-2 to TRBJ2-1; 10 nucleotides match TRBD2. This CDR3 has 15 amino acids. Germline CDR1 and CDR2: LGHNA and YNFKEQ. Trimming at V came to 0 bases and at J to 6 bases, leaving 2 bases not matched to a gene. The CDR3 coding sequence is TGTGCCAGCAGCCAAGACAGGACTAGCGGCAATGAGCAGTTCTTC. Amino acid sequence: CASSQDRTSGNEQFF.

This rearrangement joins TRBV10-2 to TRBJ1-1; D unclear. Trimming removed 0 bases from V and 7 bases from J, with 6 bases in between. This CDR3 is 12 amino acids long. The germline V gene encodes CDR1 WSHSY and CDR2 SAAADI. The CDR3: CASSESAVEAFF. The CDR3, as DNA: TGCGCCAGCAGTGAGTCGGCAGTTGAAGCTTTCTTT.

The chain recombines TRBV14 with TRBJ2-7; a possible D gene is TRBD1 (6 bases). V was clipped by 4 bases and J by 3 bases, with 16 bases between them. Looked up from germline, CDR1 is SGHDN and CDR2 is FVKESK. The CDR3 is made up of 15 amino acids. DNA of the CDR3: TGTGCCAGCAGCCTTATTACCGGGACACACTACGAGCAGTACTTC. Translating gives CASSLITGTHYEQYF.

This chain links TRBV6-5 with TRBJ2-2; perhaps TRBD1 as D (5 bases). V lost 7 bases to trimming and J lost 3 bases, with 6 bases between them. Germline V gives CDR1 MNHEY, CDR2 SVGAGI. CDR3 length: 12 residues. The CDR3 sequence is CASKGYTGELFF. DNA for the CDR3: TGTGCCAGCAAGGGGTACACCGGGGAGCTGTTTTTT.

The V gene is TRBV27, the J gene TRBJ1-1, with D possibly matching TRBD1 (5 bases). CDR1 and CDR2 (germline): MNHEY, SMNVEV (reference sequence). V lost 4 bases and J 3 bases, leaving 15 bases between the germline ends. CDR3 size: 15 residues. The CDR3 DNA reads as TGTGCCAGCAGTTCCGATCAGGGCCTTGACACTGAAGCTTTCTTT. Its translation: CASSSDQGLDTEAFF.

The V call is TRBV7-9, the J call TRBJ1-2, with 9 bases fitting TRBD1. J gave up 0 bases and V 2 bases, and 10 bases lay outside the gene matches. CDR3 length: 18 residues. Looked up from germline, CDR1 is SEHNR and CDR2 is FQNEAQ (reference sequence). The CDR3 DNA reads as TGTGCCAGCAGCTTACCCTACGCGGGACAGGGTTCTAACTATGGCTACACCTTC. This sequence encodes CASSLPYAGQGSNYGYTF. Together with reference TRBV7-9 and TRBJ1-2, the CDR3 gives the full variable domain: DTGVSQNPRHKITKRGQNVTFRCDPISEHNRLYWYRQTLGQGPEFLTYFQNEAQLEKSRLLSDRFSAERPKGSFSTLEIQRTEQGDSAMYLCASSLPYAGQGSNYGYTFGSGTRLTVV.

The genes are TRBV3-1 and TRBJ2-5, with 7 bases aligning to TRBD2. This CDR3 has 16 amino acids. Germline values: CDR1 LGHDT, CDR2 YNNKEL (reference sequence). V dropped 1 base and J dropped 5; count of bases not matched to a gene: 10. The DNA for the CDR3 is TGTGCCAGCAGCCAAGTTGGACTAGTGGTTGAGGAGACCCAGTACTTC. Encoded protein: CASSQVGLVVEETQYF.

This chain uses TRBV29-1 with TRBJ2-5; 11 bases line up with TRBD2. Germline-derived CDR1 and CDR2 are SQVTM and ANQGSEA. This CDR3 is built from 15 residues. J lost 8 bases, V lost 1 base, and 9 bases had no gene match. CDR3 bases: TGCAGCGTTGAAGGGGGACTAGCGGTCCGGGGAACCCAGTACTTC. The encoded protein is CSVEGGLAVRGTQYF.

The rearrangement links TRBV24-1 to TRBJ2-7; 7 bases line up with TRBD2. Germline CDR1 reads KGHDR; CDR2 reads SFDVKD. V gave up 1 base and J gave up 6 bases; unmatched junction bases: 8. The CDR3 is 15 amino acids. The chain's CDR3 is CATSDFEAGRGEQYF. CDR3 DNA: TGTGCCACCAGTGATTTCGAAGCGGGACGGGGCGAGCAGTACTTC.

This clonotype appeared a single time. The rearrangement uses TRBV4-3 and TRBJ2-7; no reliable D call. The CDR3 runs 14 residues. V was shortened by 0 bases and J by 3 bases, with 9 bases between the two germline ends. Germline V gives CDR1 LGHNA, CDR2 YSLEER. CDR3 residues: CASSQDGNYYEQYF. The DNA for the CDR3 is TGCGCCAGCAGCCAAGATGGGAATTACTACGAGCAGTACTTC.

The V gene is TRBV12-3 or TRBV12-4, the J gene TRBJ1-1; 8 bases match TRBD1. The J segment lost 11 bases and the V segment lost 1 base, leaving 6 bases of the junction unmatched. The CDR3 totals 13 residues. DNA of the CDR3: TGTGCCAGCAGTTTAGGGCAGGGGGCCGACGCTTTCTTT. Amino acids: CASSLGQGADAFF.

This clonotype has just a few counts. One end of the junction varies from germline; a read error may be responsible. The chain carries TRBV27 and TRBJ2-7, with D perhaps TRBD1 or TRBD2 (5 bases each). Per germline, CDR1 MNHEY and CDR2 SMNVEV (reference sequence). The CDR3 covers 13 residues. The DNA of the CDR3 is TGTGCCAGTAGTTTCGGGACCAACTACGAGCAGTACTTC. The encoded protein is CASSFGTNYEQYF.

The table lists this clonotype with a count of one. The rearrangement uses TRBV24-1 and TRBJ2-1; 7 bases line up with TRBD2. V shed 7 bases, J shed 1 base, and the junction held 6 bases outside the gene matches. The CDR3 is made up of 15 amino acids. The germline gives CDR1 KGHDR, CDR2 SFDVKD. CDR3 bases: TGTGCCACCAGAAGTTGGGGGGGGTCCTACAATGAGCAGTTCTTC. Its protein is CATRSWGGSYNEQFF.

The J gene is TRBJ2-7, the V gene TRBV4-2; no definite D call. Germline CDR1 reads LGHNA; CDR2 reads YNFKEQ. Trimming stripped 0 bases from V and 0 bases from J, with 9 bases between. This CDR3 region has 15 residues. CDR3 loop: CASSQDGVLSYEQYF. The CDR3 DNA reads as TGTGCCAGCAGCCAAGATGGCGTTCTCTCCTACGAGCAGTACTTC.